The TCR beta chain under discussion was sequenced for a study of blood T cells in healthy people across ages. Study-wide findings and caveats: Estimates drawn from one million T cells were deemed to understate diversity.

This clonotype was seen only a few times. Antigen unknown. Alongside a J-beta primer mix, a sample-barcoded 5' primer served in a second PCR lasting roughly 6 to 12 cycles. A single record per CDR3 protein comes from TCRdb applying MiXCR to the 5' RACE reads. The data contain hundreds of thousands of distinct CDR3 sequences, 52% of them singletons. Germline V lookup: CDR1 SGHTA, CDR2 FQGNSA. The length of the CDR3 is 11 residues. V lost 1 base to trimming and J lost 13 bases, with 8 bases between them. The chain combines TRBV7-2 with TRBJ2-1; D unclear. The sequence came from an elderly woman in good health. The source material was blood. This chain's CDR3 is CASSLEGPQFF. Written as DNA, the CDR3 is TGTGCCAGCAGCTTAGAAGGTCCTCAGTTCTTC.